These 2 T cell receptor beta chains share one sample of origin, sequenced in a study of blood T cell repertoires in COVID-19. Sequencing used immunoSEQ multiplex PCR; TCRdb keeps in-frame clones, though not all of them. The table includes fewer than 250,000 clones, roughly 80% detected once. Sequencing was carried out using peripheral blood. Receptors originate from a woman between 45 and 65 years old with acute or convalescent COVID-19.

This clone was seen only a few times. The CDR3 reads CASSLFGRKSYNEQFF. In DNA, the CDR3 is TGTGCCAGCAGCTTATTCGGGAGGAAGTCCTACAATGAGCAGTTCTTC. The chain has TRBV7-8 and TRBJ2-1; 7 nucleotides agree with TRBD2. The CDR3 is 16 residues long. Germline trimming cut 2 bases from V and 1 base from J; bases unmatched to any gene: 5. Germline CDR1 SGHVS, CDR2 FQNEAQ.

This clone has more than one count but fewer than ten. V gene TRBV12-3 or TRBV12-4 combines with J gene TRBJ2-2; 7 positions agree with TRBD1. The CDR3 totals 13 residues. The trim removed 6 bases at V and 4 bases at J, leaving 2 bases unmatched. The CDR3, as DNA: TGTGCCAGCAGCCGACAGGGCACCGGGGAGCTGTTTTTT. Its protein is CASSRQGTGELFF.